This T cell receptor (beta chain) comes out of a study of glioma-infiltrating T cells after dendritic cell vaccination. Study information: The vaccine used monocyte-derived dendritic cells pulsed overnight with autologous tumor lysate.

Input was roughly 2.2 ug genomic DNA, or all available if less. The PCR used 60 V beta and 13 J beta primers. Sequencing used immunoSEQ multiplex PCR; TCRdb keeps in-frame clones, though not all of them. The profile shows around 100,000 clones, roughly 81% of them singletons. Per germline, CDR1 SNHLY and CDR2 FYNNEI. V lost 6 bases and J 6 bases, leaving 12 bases between the germline ends. The CDR3 is 13 amino acids. Selection required adequate fresh-frozen tumor tissue plus more than two years' survival data. The input for sequencing was blood, taken before dendritic cell vaccination. The chain carries TRBV2 and TRBJ1-5; no definite D call. The TCR was taken from a human donor with glioblastoma. CDR3 loop: CASSPGRGQPQHF. As DNA, the CDR3 is TGTGCCAGCAGCCCGGGGAGAGGTCAGCCCCAGCATTTT.